These T cell receptor beta chains were read from a single sample in a study of CD8 T cells in ankylosing spondylitis. TCRdb redid the calling of the 5' RACE reads with MiXCR, one entry per CDR3 protein. The sample has some 840,000 distinct CDR3 sequences; 12% are singletons. The sample comprised blood, either unsorted or a sorted T cell fraction (not recorded which). The source is a male donor with ankylosing spondylitis. Each CDR3 is given with its conserved first and last residue. D genes are given only for firm matches. The size field is filled for only some rows; it gives once, few, many or a size class.

v_call: TRBV20-1
d_call: -
j_call: TRBJ1-1
clone_size: -
cdr3_nt: TGCAGTGGTAGGGCAGGATTGAACACTGAAGCTTTCTTT
cdr3_aa: CSGRAGLNTEAFF

v_call: TRBV18
d_call: -
j_call: TRBJ2-1
clone_size: few
cdr3_nt: TGTGCCAGCTCCCTCGGGGTTTCTAGTTTCTACAATGAGCAGTTCTTC
cdr3_aa: CASSLGVSSFYNEQFF

v_call: TRBV7-3
d_call: TRBD1
j_call: TRBJ2-6
clone_size: -
cdr3_nt: TGTGCCAGCAGCCAACAGGGGCTAGGGGCCAACGTCCTGACTTTC
cdr3_aa: CASSQQGLGANVLTF

v_call: TRBV30
d_call: TRBD1
j_call: TRBJ2-2
clone_size: -
cdr3_nt: TGTGCCTGGAGTCCACTGGGACAGGGAAGGACCGGGGAGCTGTTTTTT
cdr3_aa: CAWSPLGQGRTGELFF

v_call: TRBV7-2
d_call: -
j_call: TRBJ1-2
clone_size: many
cdr3_nt: TGTGCCAGCAGCCCTCAGCGTCGGGACTATGGCTACACCTTC
cdr3_aa: CASSPQRRDYGYTF

v_call: TRBV20-1
d_call: -
j_call: TRBJ1-6
clone_size: many
cdr3_nt: TGCAGTGCTAGAGAAGGGGGAGGCAATTCACCCCTCCACTTT
cdr3_aa: CSAREGGGNSPLHF

v_call: TRBV9
d_call: TRBD1
j_call: TRBJ1-2
clone_size: -
cdr3_nt: TGTGCCAGCTCAGACAGGGGTCACCAATTAAACTATGGCTACACCTTC
cdr3_aa: CASSDRGHQLNYGYTF

v_call: TRBV7-9
d_call: -
j_call: TRBJ1-1
clone_size: many
cdr3_nt: TGTGCCAGCAGCTTCGACTGGAACACTGAAGCTTTCTTT
cdr3_aa: CASSFDWNTEAFF

v_call: TRBV4-2
d_call: -
j_call: TRBJ2-2
clone_size: -
cdr3_nt: TGTGCCAGCAGCCAATCCGGTACCGGGGAGCTGTTTTTT
cdr3_aa: CASSQSGTGELFF

v_call: TRBV28
d_call: TRBD2
j_call: TRBJ2-7
clone_size: -
cdr3_nt: TGTGCCAGCAGACACCCGACTAGCGAATACTACGAGCAGTACTTC
cdr3_aa: CASRHPTSEYYEQYF

v_call: TRBV20-1
d_call: -
j_call: TRBJ1-4
clone_size: many
cdr3_nt: TGCAGTGCTGGAGGGAGAGCAGAAAAACTGTTTTTT
cdr3_aa: CSAGGRAEKLFF

v_call: TRBV15
d_call: -
j_call: TRBJ2-7
clone_size: few
cdr3_nt: TGTGCCACCAGCAGAGCATATTACGAGCAGTACTTC
cdr3_aa: CATSRAYYEQYF

v_call: TRBV10-3
d_call: TRBD1
j_call: TRBJ1-2
clone_size: once
cdr3_nt: TGTGCCACATGGGACAGGGAACGTCCTTTAGCTAACTATGGCTACACCTTC
cdr3_aa: CATWDRERPLANYGYTF

v_call: TRBV9
d_call: -
j_call: TRBJ2-3
clone_size: many
cdr3_nt: TGTGCCAGCAGCGTTATAACAGCTACAGATACGCAGTATTTT
cdr3_aa: CASSVITATDTQYF

v_call: TRBV27
d_call: -
j_call: TRBJ2-5
clone_size: -
cdr3_nt: TGTGCCAGTACCCGCTCGGGCGGAGCAGAGACCCAGTACTTC
cdr3_aa: CASTRSGGAETQYF

v_call: TRBV20-1
d_call: -
j_call: TRBJ2-7
clone_size: few
cdr3_nt: TGCAGTGCTAGGTGGCATTACTACGAGCAGTACTTC
cdr3_aa: CSARWHYYEQYF

v_call: TRBV5-1
d_call: -
j_call: TRBJ2-2
clone_size: once
cdr3_nt: TGCGCCAGCAGAGGATTCGCGGGGACCGGGGAGCTGTTTTTT
cdr3_aa: CASRGFAGTGELFF

v_call: TRBV5-1
d_call: -
j_call: TRBJ2-3
clone_size: -
cdr3_nt: TGCGCCAGCAGCTTCGGCATAGATACGCAGTATTTT
cdr3_aa: CASSFGIDTQYF

v_call: TRBV20-1
d_call: TRBD2
j_call: TRBJ2-1
clone_size: -
cdr3_nt: TGCAGTGCTCTTAGCGGGGGGGCATCCAATGAGCAGTTCTTC
cdr3_aa: CSALSGGASNEQFF

v_call: TRBV18
d_call: TRBD1
j_call: TRBJ1-5
clone_size: -
cdr3_nt: TGTTCCAGCGCGGGACAGCGCAATCAGCCCCAGCATTTT
cdr3_aa: CSSAGQRNQPQHF

v_call: TRBV20-1
d_call: -
j_call: TRBJ2-2
clone_size: few
cdr3_nt: TGCAGTTTGACGCAGGGGACCACCGGGGAGCTGTTTTTT
cdr3_aa: CSLTQGTTGELFF

v_call: TRBV29-1
d_call: -
j_call: TRBJ1-2
clone_size: few
cdr3_nt: TGCAGCGTTGATGAGGGGCTCAGCTATGGCTACACCTTC
cdr3_aa: CSVDEGLSYGYTF

v_call: TRBV10-3
d_call: TRBD1
j_call: TRBJ1-1
clone_size: -
cdr3_nt: TGTGCCAGCCAGGGGGACACTGAAGCTTTCTTT
cdr3_aa: CASQGDTEAFF

v_call: TRBV12-3/TRBV12-4
d_call: -
j_call: TRBJ2-2
clone_size: few
cdr3_nt: TGTGCCAGCAGTCTCCCGGGCAGGGCGATCACCGGGGAGCTGTTTTTT
cdr3_aa: CASSLPGRAITGELFF

v_call: TRBV7-2
d_call: TRBD1
j_call: TRBJ1-1
clone_size: many
cdr3_nt: TGTGCCAGCAGCAGGTACAGGGGAGGTAATACTGAAGCTTTCTTT
cdr3_aa: CASSRYRGGNTEAFF

v_call: TRBV11-3
d_call: -
j_call: TRBJ2-2
clone_size: few
cdr3_nt: TGTGCCAGCAGCTTAGGACCGGGGGTTAACACCGGGGAGCTGTTTTTT
cdr3_aa: CASSLGPGVNTGELFF

v_call: TRBV4-2
d_call: -
j_call: TRBJ2-1
clone_size: few
cdr3_nt: TGTGCCAGCAGCCCATCTTTCACCTACAATGAGCAGTTCTTC
cdr3_aa: CASSPSFTYNEQFF

v_call: TRBV20-1
d_call: -
j_call: TRBJ2-7
clone_size: -
cdr3_nt: TGCAGTGCCGTCAGGAGCCCTCCGGGGGAGCAGTACTTC
cdr3_aa: CSAVRSPPGEQYF

v_call: TRBV5-5
d_call: -
j_call: TRBJ2-7
clone_size: many
cdr3_nt: TGTGCCAGCAGCTTAAGGGTTCCGCTCTCCTACGAGCAGTACTTC
cdr3_aa: CASSLRVPLSYEQYF

v_call: TRBV28
d_call: -
j_call: TRBJ1-5
clone_size: -
cdr3_nt: TGTGCCAGCAGTAACTTACAGGGCATAGAAAGCAATCAGCCCCAGCATTTT
cdr3_aa: CASSNLQGIESNQPQHF

v_call: TRBV29-1
d_call: -
j_call: TRBJ2-2
clone_size: -
cdr3_nt: TGCAGCGTTGAGGCCAGATACACCGGGGAGCTGTTTTTT
cdr3_aa: CSVEARYTGELFF

v_call: TRBV5-1
d_call: TRBD2
j_call: TRBJ2-3
clone_size: -
cdr3_nt: TGCGCCAGCAGGTCCCCCGAGACTAGCGGCACAGATACGCAGTATTTT
cdr3_aa: CASRSPETSGTDTQYF

v_call: TRBV30
d_call: -
j_call: TRBJ2-2
clone_size: -
cdr3_nt: TGTGCCTGGAACCCGGACACCGGGGAGCTGTTTTTT
cdr3_aa: CAWNPDTGELFF

v_call: TRBV28
d_call: -
j_call: TRBJ2-7
clone_size: -
cdr3_nt: TGTGCCAGCGACCAAGGCGGGACAAGGTCCTACGAGCAGTACTTC
cdr3_aa: CASDQGGTRSYEQYF

v_call: TRBV7-9
d_call: -
j_call: TRBJ1-2
clone_size: -
cdr3_nt: TGTGCCAGCAGCTTAGTGGGACGGAATAATGGCTACACCTTC
cdr3_aa: CASSLVGRNNGYTF

v_call: TRBV7-2
d_call: -
j_call: TRBJ2-5
clone_size: few
cdr3_nt: TGTGCCAGCAGCTTGGCGGTTGGCCAAGAGACCCAGTACTTC
cdr3_aa: CASSLAVGQETQYF

v_call: TRBV6-1
d_call: -
j_call: TRBJ2-7
clone_size: few
cdr3_nt: TGTGCCAGCCTACCGCCCGGGACCTCCGACGAGCAGTACTTC
cdr3_aa: CASLPPGTSDEQYF

v_call: TRBV7-2
d_call: -
j_call: TRBJ2-1
clone_size: few
cdr3_nt: TGTGCCAGCAGCCCGGGGGACGCCTACAATGAGCAGTTCTTC
cdr3_aa: CASSPGDAYNEQFF

v_call: TRBV10-3
d_call: TRBD1
j_call: TRBJ1-2
clone_size: few
cdr3_nt: TGTGCCATCAGTGGACAGGGACAGGATGGCTACACCTTC
cdr3_aa: CAISGQGQDGYTF

v_call: TRBV24-1
d_call: TRBD2
j_call: TRBJ2-5
clone_size: few
cdr3_nt: TGTGCCACCAGTGACCAAAGCGGGAGGGCCGGCGAGACCCAGTACTTC
cdr3_aa: CATSDQSGRAGETQYF

v_call: TRBV6-5
d_call: -
j_call: TRBJ1-5
clone_size: few
cdr3_nt: TGTGCCAGCAGTTATATCGAGCGGGATCAGCCCCAGCATTTT
cdr3_aa: CASSYIERDQPQHF

v_call: TRBV5-1
d_call: -
j_call: TRBJ2-5
clone_size: few
cdr3_nt: TGCGCCAGCAGCTTGCTTCCAGCGCTTCAAGAGACCCAGTACTTC
cdr3_aa: CASSLLPALQETQYF

v_call: TRBV5-1
d_call: -
j_call: TRBJ2-3
clone_size: -
cdr3_nt: TGCGCCAGCAGCCTGTTGGCAACAGGGACCACAGATACGCAGTATTTT
cdr3_aa: CASSLLATGTTDTQYF

v_call: TRBV10-3
d_call: -
j_call: TRBJ2-2
clone_size: few
cdr3_nt: TGTGCCATCAGTGAGTTGGTAGCGGCGAACACCGGGGAGCTGTTTTTT
cdr3_aa: CAISELVAANTGELFF

v_call: TRBV29-1
d_call: TRBD1
j_call: TRBJ2-1
clone_size: many
cdr3_nt: TGCAGCGTTGAAGGGACAGGTGGGGCGTACAATGAGCAGTTCTTC
cdr3_aa: CSVEGTGGAYNEQFF

v_call: TRBV20-1
d_call: -
j_call: TRBJ2-7
clone_size: -
cdr3_nt: TGCAGTGCTAGAGTTGTGGGGGGCGGGCAGTACTTC
cdr3_aa: CSARVVGGGQYF